This entry lists 2 T cell receptor beta chains sequenced from one sample in a study of Ad26.COV2.S vaccination and SARS-CoV-2 variants. TCRdb's copy holds only in-frame clones and misses some; the assay was immunoSEQ multiplex PCR. This table has roughly 700,000 clones, around 89% appearing once. As to treatment: some 20 received Ad26.COV2.S at low or high dose, single or two shots; about 5 received placebo; per-sample allocation not given. All samples were drawn on day 63, counting from the first vaccine or placebo injection. Sequenced material: peripheral blood, taken in a trial of Ad26.COV2.S vaccine versus placebo. The receptors were sampled from a person between 18 and 60 years old who received the Ad26.COV2.S COVID-19 vaccine or a placebo.

V usage is TRBV7-2 and J usage is TRBJ2-7; D gene uncertain. The CDR3 totals 16 residues. V lost 1 base to trimming and J lost 2 bases, with 15 bases between them. From germline, CDR1 is SGHTA and CDR2 FQGNSA. The CDR3 is CASSLGAAPGPYEQYF. CDR3 in DNA: TGTGCCAGCAGCTTAGGGGCAGCCCCTGGACCCTACGAGCAGTACTTC.

Only one count was recorded for this clone. The CDR3, as DNA: TGTGCCAGCAGCCTTGCGGGGGGCCAAGAGACCCAGTACTTC. Its protein is CASSLAGGQETQYF. V gene TRBV4-2 combines with J gene TRBJ2-5, with 8 bases that match TRBD2. CDR1 and CDR2 (germline): LGHNA, YNFKEQ. J lost 1 base, V lost 4 bases, and 2 bases had no gene match. The length of the CDR3 is 14 residues.